This TCR beta chain was recovered during a study of T-cell memory formation after mild COVID-19 (dated by TCRdb to the early 2020s). For the wider study: Most TCR sequence clusters were specific to one of the two donors. T-cell clones expanding and contracting after mild COVID-19 in two donors were tracked by longitudinal TCRalpha and TCRbeta repertoire sequencing. The cohort was made up of two young adult volunteers, one female and one male, who were previously healthy. Overall results and qualifications from the work: The detection of some responding clones in pre-infection memory suggests that pre-existing cross-reactive memory T cells joined the SARS-CoV-2 response. The study covered only two mild cases, and larger cohorts including severe cases with pre-infection samples were considered necessary. SARS-CoV-2 specificity of the second-wave clones peaking on day 37 was not confirmed. Balanced CD4/CD8 phenotypes were observed for clones contracting from day 15 to 85, whereas a bias towards CD4+ was observed for a second wave of clones expanding from day 15 to 37. Contracting CD4+ clones appeared mostly in the CM and EM memory subsets, whereas CD8+ clones were enriched in EMRA.

Data came from an Illumina NovaSeq 6000. Using 5'RACE with constant-segment primers, TCRalpha and TCRbeta cDNA libraries were constructed, with sample barcodes and unique molecular identifiers added in the process. Trizol reagent was used to extract RNA from every sample. Libraries were amplified in two PCR steps, with a second sample barcode and Illumina TruSeq adapters added in the second step. Libraries were sequenced on an Illumina NovaSeq with 2 x 150 bp paired-end reads. Per the source publication's procedure: Reads were demultiplexed and collapsed into UMI-guided consensus sequences with migec v1.2.7. With mixcr v2.1.11, UMI consensuses were aligned to TRA and TRB V and J templates and assembled into clonotypes. A clonotype was counted as expanded or contracted only if both edgeR and NoisET called the change significant, with noise models trained on biological replicates. For edgeR calls, the thresholds were a false discovery rate-adjusted p below 0.01 and a log2 fold-change of 1. PCA with hierarchical clustering of max-normalized trajectories of the 1000 most abundant clonotypes was used as exploratory dynamics analysis. Each responding clone was given a CD4 or CD8 phenotype based on the CD4+ and CD8+ repertoires, which had been sequenced separately. TCRdb trimmed public reads at Q25 via fastp, called clones via MiXCR and kept in-frame beta chains. Each CDR3 protein gets just one entry, which takes the most common genes and DNA from the rows behind it. The V and J calls and clone size come from TCRdb's table, not from the authors' own analysis. Counted in this sample were 55,000 to 80,000 distinct CDR3 sequences; roughly 9.9% of them appeared once. Of the sample, around 1.1% falls within the top ten clones.

Trimming costs V 2 bases and J 0 bases, and their ends lie 11 bases apart. CDR1 and CDR2, per the germline V gene, are SGHTA and FQGNSA. Measured from the cysteine to the phenylalanine, the CDR3 is 16 residues long. The sequence is cut down to CDR3 DNA, 48 bases in frame from base 1. Worth noting for this clonotype: Its recognized antigen is unknown. No quality values exist for individual bases; no much larger clone is one base distant.

Ficoll-Paque density gradient centrifugation was used to isolate PBMCs. The source is a man aged 18 to 29 who had mild COVID-19 (a few samples of this study predate the infection). The sample titles of this study are shuffled in the database, so cell type and time point are left out; the donor was told from shared clones. This chain is built from TRBV7-2 and TRBJ1-3; the D gene identity is not certain. Sequenced material: PBMCs or a T cell subset sorted from them (not recorded which). The CDR3 here reads CASSLLSPFSGNTIYF. The sequenced DNA is TGTGCCAGCAGCTTATTAAGTCCTTTCTCTGGAAACACCATATATTTT.